This T cell receptor beta chain was identified in a study of blood T cell repertoires in COVID-19. Study as a whole: Collection of acute and convalescent COVID-19 samples took place in the United States, Italy and Spain. T cells, B-cell-depleted T cells, or PBMCs provided the cDNA or gDNA that served as material.

In the source study's methods: Nucleated cell counts were estimated from reference gene primer amplification. The data were produced by immunoSEQ multiplex PCR, yet TCRdb's version contains in-frame clones alone and is incomplete. The D gene and trimming were derived from the DNA, and the V and J assignments and clone size from that table. The data show 160,000 or so clones, with roughly 82% seen just once and about 8.9% held by the top ten. This CDR3 is built from 15 residues. The germline gives CDR1 SGHVS, CDR2 FNYEAQ. V lost 1 base to trimming and J lost 4 bases, with 13 bases between them. The sequence derives from a woman between 45 and 60 years old with acute or convalescent COVID-19. The sequencing input was peripheral blood. J is TRBJ1-2 and V is TRBV7-6, with D perhaps TRBD1 (6 bases). CDR3 sequence reads: CASSLVGQTSYGYTF. The CDR3 nucleotides are TGTGCCAGCAGCTTAGTCGGACAGACGAGCTATGGCTACACCTTC.